This T cell receptor beta chain was recovered during a study of blood T cell repertoires in COVID-19. Study-wide context: Donors in the United States, Italy and Spain gave samples during acute or convalescent COVID-19.

This CDR3 is built from 18 residues. V lost 0 bases and J lost 5; bases outside the gene matches: 10. Germline V lookup: CDR1 MGHRA, CDR2 YSYEKL. As handled by the study authors: Amplification of reference gene primers was used by the study to estimate nucleated cell counts. Data came from immunoSEQ multiplex PCR; TCRdb stores just in-frame clones and leaves some out. The D gene and trimming were derived from the DNA, and the V and J assignments and clone size from that table. The table shows tens of thousands of clones, with 75% to 90% occurring only once. The receptor's source is a human donor in a cohort sampled during active COVID-19. Sequences were obtained from peripheral blood. This sequence joins TRBV4-1 and TRBJ2-5, with 12 bases that match TRBD2. CDR3 sequence reads: CASSQDRLAGDVKETQYF. The CDR3 DNA reads TGCGCCAGCAGCCAAGATCGACTAGCGGGAGACGTGAAGGAGACCCAGTACTTC.